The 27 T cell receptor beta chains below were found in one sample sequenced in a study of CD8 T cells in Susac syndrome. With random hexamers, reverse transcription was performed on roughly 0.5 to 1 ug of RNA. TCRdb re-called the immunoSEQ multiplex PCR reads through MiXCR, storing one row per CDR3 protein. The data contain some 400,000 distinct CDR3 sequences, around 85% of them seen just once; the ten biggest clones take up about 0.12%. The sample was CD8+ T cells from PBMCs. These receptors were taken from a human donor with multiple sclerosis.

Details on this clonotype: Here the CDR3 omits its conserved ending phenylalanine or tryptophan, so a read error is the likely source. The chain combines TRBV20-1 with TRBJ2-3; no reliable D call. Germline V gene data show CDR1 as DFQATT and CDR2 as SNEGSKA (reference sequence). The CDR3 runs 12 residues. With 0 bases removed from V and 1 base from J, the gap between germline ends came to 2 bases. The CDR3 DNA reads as TGCAGTGCTAGAGAAGGCACAGATACGCAGTATCTT. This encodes CSAREGTDTQYL.

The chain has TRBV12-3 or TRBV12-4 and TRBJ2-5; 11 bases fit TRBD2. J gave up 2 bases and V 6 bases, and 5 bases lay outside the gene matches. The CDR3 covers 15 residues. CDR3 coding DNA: TGTGCCAGCAGACCCAGGACTAGCGGGCAAGAGACCCAGTACTTC. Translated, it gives CASRPRTSGQETQYF.

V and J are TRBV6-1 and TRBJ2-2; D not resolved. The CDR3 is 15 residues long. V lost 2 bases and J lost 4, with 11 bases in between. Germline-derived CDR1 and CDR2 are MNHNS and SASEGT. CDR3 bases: TGTGCCAGCAGTGAAACTGACGGTGGCACCGGGGAGCTGTTTTTT. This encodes CASSETDGGTGELFF.

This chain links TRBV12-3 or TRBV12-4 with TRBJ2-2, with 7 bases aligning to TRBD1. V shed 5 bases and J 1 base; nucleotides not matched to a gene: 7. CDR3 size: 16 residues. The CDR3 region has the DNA TGTGCCAGCAGTCTATGGACAGGCCAGAACACCGGGGAGCTGTTTTTT. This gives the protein CASSLWTGQNTGELFF.

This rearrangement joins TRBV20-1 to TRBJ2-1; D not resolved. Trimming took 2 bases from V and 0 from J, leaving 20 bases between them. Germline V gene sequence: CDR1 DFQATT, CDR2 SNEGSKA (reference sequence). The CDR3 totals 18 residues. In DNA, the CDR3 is TGCAGTGCTAGACCCGTCGCGACTTCCTCGAGCTCCTACAATGAGCAGTTCTTC. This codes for CSARPVATSSSSYNEQFF.

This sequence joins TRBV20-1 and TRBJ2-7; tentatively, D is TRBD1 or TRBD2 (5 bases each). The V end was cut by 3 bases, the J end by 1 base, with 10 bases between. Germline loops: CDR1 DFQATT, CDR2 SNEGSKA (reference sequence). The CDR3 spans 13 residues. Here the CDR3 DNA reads TGCAGTGCTAGGAGCGGACAATCCTACGAGCAGTACTTC. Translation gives CSARSGQSYEQYF.

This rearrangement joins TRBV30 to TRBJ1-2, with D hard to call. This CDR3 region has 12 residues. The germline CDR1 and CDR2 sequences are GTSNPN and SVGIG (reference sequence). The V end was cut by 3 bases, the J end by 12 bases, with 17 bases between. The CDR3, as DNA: TGTGCCTGGAGAGTAGGGAATTCTGAAAACACCTTC. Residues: CAWRVGNSENTF.

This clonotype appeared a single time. Here the CDR3 reads CSATPGGGYEQYF. The CDR3 nucleotides are TGCAGTGCCACACCCGGGGGGGGGTACGAGCAGTACTTC. The chain uses TRBV20-1 and TRBJ2-7; 8 nucleotides match TRBD2. Germline V gene lookup returns CDR1 DFQATT and CDR2 SNEGSKA (reference sequence). The J segment lost 4 bases and the V segment lost 6 bases, leaving 8 bases of the junction unmatched. This CDR3 is built from 13 residues.

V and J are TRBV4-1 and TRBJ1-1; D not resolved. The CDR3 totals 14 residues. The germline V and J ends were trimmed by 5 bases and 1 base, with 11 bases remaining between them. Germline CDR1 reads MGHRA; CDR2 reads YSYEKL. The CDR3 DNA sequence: TGCGCCAGCAGCACCTTCGGAGCGAACACTGAAGCTTTCTTT. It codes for CASSTFGANTEAFF.

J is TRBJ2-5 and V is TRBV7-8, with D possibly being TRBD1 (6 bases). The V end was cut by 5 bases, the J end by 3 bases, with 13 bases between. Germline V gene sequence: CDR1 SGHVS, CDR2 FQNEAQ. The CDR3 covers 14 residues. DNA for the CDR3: TGTGCCAGCAGCGCTATCAGGGGTGAAGAGACCCAGTACTTC. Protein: CASSAIRGEETQYF.

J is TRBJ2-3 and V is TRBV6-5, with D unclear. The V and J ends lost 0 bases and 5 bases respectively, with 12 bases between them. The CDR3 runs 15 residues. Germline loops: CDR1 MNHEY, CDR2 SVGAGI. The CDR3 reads CASSYSIMRKDTQYF. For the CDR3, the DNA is TGTGCCAGCAGTTACTCGATAATGCGGAAAGATACGCAGTATTTT.

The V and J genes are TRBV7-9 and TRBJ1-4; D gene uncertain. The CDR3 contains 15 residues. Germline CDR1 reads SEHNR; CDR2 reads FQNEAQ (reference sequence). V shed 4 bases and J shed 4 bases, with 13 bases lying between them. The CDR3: CASSSWDAINEKLFF. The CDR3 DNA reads TGTGCCAGCAGCTCGTGGGATGCTATTAATGAAAAACTGTTTTTT.

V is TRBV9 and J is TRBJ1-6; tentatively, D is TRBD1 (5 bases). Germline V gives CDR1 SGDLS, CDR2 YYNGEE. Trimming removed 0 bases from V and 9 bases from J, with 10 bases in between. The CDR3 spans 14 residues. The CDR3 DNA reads TGTGCCAGCAGCGTAGGGGACCCTGGTTCACCCCTCCACTTT. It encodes CASSVGDPGSPLHF.

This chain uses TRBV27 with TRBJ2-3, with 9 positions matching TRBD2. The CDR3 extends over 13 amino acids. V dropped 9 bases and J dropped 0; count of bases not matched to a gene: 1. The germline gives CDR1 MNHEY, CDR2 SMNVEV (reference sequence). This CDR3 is CASGLASTDTQYF. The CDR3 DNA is TGTGCCAGTGGACTAGCGAGCACAGATACGCAGTATTTT.

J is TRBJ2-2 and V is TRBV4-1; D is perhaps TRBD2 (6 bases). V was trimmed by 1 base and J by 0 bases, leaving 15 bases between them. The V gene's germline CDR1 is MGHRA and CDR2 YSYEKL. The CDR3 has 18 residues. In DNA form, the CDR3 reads TGCGCCAGCAGCCAAGTCGGTAGGAGGGTTCCGAACACCGGGGAGCTGTTTTTT. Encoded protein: CASSQVGRRVPNTGELFF.

The CDR3 loop is CSVEGLAAKETQYF. The CDR3 DNA follows: TGCAGCGTTGAAGGGCTAGCGGCAAAAGAGACCCAGTACTTC. The rearrangement joins TRBV29-1 to TRBJ2-5, with TRBD2 matching 7 bases. CDR1 and CDR2 from the germline V gene are SQVTM and ANQGSEA. Losses at the gene ends were 1 base for V and 3 bases for J; bases not matched to a gene: 5. The CDR3 length is 14 residues.

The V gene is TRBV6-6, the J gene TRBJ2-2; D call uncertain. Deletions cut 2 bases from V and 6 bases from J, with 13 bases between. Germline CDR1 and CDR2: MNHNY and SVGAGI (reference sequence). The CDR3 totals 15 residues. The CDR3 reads CASSYVQPSAGELFF. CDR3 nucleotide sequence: TGTGCCAGCAGTTACGTTCAGCCATCCGCCGGGGAGCTGTTTTTT.

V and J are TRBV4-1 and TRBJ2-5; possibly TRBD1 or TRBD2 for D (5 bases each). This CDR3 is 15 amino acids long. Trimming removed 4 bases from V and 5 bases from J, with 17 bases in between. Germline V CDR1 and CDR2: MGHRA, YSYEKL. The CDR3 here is CASSLGGSRVETQYF. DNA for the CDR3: TGCGCCAGCAGCCTGGGTGGGAGCAGGGTGGAGACCCAGTACTTC.

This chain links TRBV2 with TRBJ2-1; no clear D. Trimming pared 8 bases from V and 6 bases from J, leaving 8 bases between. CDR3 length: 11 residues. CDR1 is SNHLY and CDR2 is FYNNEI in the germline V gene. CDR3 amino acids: CASLVGNEQFF. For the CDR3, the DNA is TGTGCCAGCCTGGTCGGCAATGAGCAGTTCTTC.

The CDR3 region has the DNA TGCGCCAGCAGTTTCAGGACCCCGAACACTGAAGCTTTCTTT. Its translation is CASSFRTPNTEAFF. V and J are TRBV5-1 and TRBJ1-1; no clear D gene. The length of the CDR3 is 14 residues. With 5 bases removed from V and 1 base from J, the gap between germline ends came to 12 bases. Germline V gives CDR1 SGHRS, CDR2 YFSETQ.

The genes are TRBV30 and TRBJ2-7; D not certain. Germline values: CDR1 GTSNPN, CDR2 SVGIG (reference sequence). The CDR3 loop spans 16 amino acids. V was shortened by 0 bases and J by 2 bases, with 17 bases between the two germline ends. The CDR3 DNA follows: TGTGCCTGGAGTGTACGAGGCATGGATTGGACCTACGAGCAGTACTTC. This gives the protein CAWSVRGMDWTYEQYF.

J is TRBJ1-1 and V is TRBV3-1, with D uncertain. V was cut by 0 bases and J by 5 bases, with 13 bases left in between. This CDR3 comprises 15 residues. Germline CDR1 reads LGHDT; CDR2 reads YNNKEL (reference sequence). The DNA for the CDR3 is TGTGCCAGCAGCCAAGAGACGGGGTTTAGAACTGAAGCTTTCTTT. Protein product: CASSQETGFRTEAFF.

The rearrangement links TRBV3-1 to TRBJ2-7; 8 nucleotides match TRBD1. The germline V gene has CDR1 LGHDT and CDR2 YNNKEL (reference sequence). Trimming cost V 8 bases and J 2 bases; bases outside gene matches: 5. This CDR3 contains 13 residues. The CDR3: CASSTGEPYEQYF. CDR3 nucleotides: TGTGCCAGCTCGACAGGGGAGCCCTACGAGCAGTACTTC.

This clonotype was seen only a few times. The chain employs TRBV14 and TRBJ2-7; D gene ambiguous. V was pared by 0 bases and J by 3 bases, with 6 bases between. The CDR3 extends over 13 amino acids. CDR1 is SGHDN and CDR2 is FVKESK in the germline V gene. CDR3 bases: TGTGCCAGCAGCCAAGATGTTTACTACGAGCAGTACTTC. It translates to CASSQDVYYEQYF.

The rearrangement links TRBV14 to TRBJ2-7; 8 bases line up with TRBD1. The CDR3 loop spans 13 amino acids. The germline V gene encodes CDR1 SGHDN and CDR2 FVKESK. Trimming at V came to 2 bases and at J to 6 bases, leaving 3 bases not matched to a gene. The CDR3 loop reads CASSQTTGGEQYF. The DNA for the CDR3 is TGTGCCAGCAGCCAAACCACAGGGGGCGAGCAGTACTTC.

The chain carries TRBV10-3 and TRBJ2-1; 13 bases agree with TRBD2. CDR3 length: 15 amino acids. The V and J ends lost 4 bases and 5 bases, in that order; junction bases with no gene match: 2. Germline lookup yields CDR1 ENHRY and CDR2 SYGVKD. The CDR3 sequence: CAISVGLAGDNEQFF. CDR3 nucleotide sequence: TGTGCCATCAGTGTCGGACTAGCGGGAGACAATGAGCAGTTCTTC.

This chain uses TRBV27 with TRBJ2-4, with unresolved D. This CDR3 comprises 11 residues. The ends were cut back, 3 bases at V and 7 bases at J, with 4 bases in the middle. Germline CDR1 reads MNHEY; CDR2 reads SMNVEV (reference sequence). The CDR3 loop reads CASSFRNIQYF. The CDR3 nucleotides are TGTGCCAGCAGTTTTAGGAACATTCAGTACTTC.